A selection of T cell receptor beta chains follows, all from one sample in a study of siplizumab effects on memory and regulatory T cells. The data were produced by immunoSEQ multiplex PCR, yet TCRdb's version contains in-frame clones alone and is incomplete. The sample yields approximately 100,000 clones, about nine tenths seen once. The sample was CD4+ T cells sorted from blood. The receptors here all came from a human donor in good health. Some clones in this sample may be carry-over from other donors' samples. Each CDR3 is given with its conserved first and last residue. A D gene is named only where the DNA matches it firmly. Expanded clones are given a class, and other clones once, few, many or no size at all.

D gene: NA
J gene: TRBJ2-2
V gene: TRBV2
clone size: NA
CDR3 protein: CASSGATGELFF
CDR3 DNA: TGTGCCAGCAGTGGCGCCACCGGGGAGCTGTTTTTT

D gene: TRBD1
J gene: TRBJ2-2
V gene: TRBV10-2
clone size: NA
CDR3 protein: CASGGQGTGELFF
CDR3 DNA: TGCGCCAGCGGTGGACAGGGAACCGGGGAGCTGTTTTTT

D gene: TRBD1
J gene: TRBJ1-2
V gene: TRBV19
clone size: NA
CDR3 protein: CASSIGQANYGYTF
CDR3 DNA: TGTGCCAGTAGTATCGGACAGGCGAACTATGGCTACACCTTC

D gene: TRBD2
J gene: TRBJ2-1
V gene: TRBV6-6
clone size: NA
CDR3 protein: CASSYGGSGANEQFF
CDR3 DNA: TGTGCCAGCAGTTACGGAGGTAGCGGGGCCAATGAGCAGTTCTTC

D gene: TRBD1
J gene: TRBJ2-7
V gene: TRBV19
clone size: NA
CDR3 protein: CASSDRQGYQQYF
CDR3 DNA: TGTGCCAGTAGTGATCGACAGGGGTATCAGCAGTACTTC

D gene: NA
J gene: TRBJ2-7
V gene: TRBV15
clone size: NA
CDR3 protein: CATSRDGQSQQYF
CDR3 DNA: TGTGCCACCAGCAGAGATGGGCAGTCCCAGCAGTACTTC

D gene: NA
J gene: TRBJ2-2
V gene: TRBV7-6
clone size: NA
CDR3 protein: CASSGIGAGELFF
CDR3 DNA: TGTGCCAGCAGCGGGATAGGGGCCGGGGAGCTGTTTTTT

D gene: NA
J gene: TRBJ2-7
V gene: TRBV5-1
clone size: NA
CDR3 protein: CASSLGPVTYEQYF
CDR3 DNA: TGCGCCAGCAGCTTGGGACCAGTTACCTACGAGCAGTACTTC

D gene: TRBD2
J gene: TRBJ2-7
V gene: TRBV6-5
clone size: NA
CDR3 protein: CASSPSGGSNYEQYF
CDR3 DNA: TGTGCCAGCAGTCCCTCGGGGGGGAGTAACTACGAGCAGTACTTC

D gene: TRBD1
J gene: TRBJ2-5
V gene: TRBV5-1
clone size: NA
CDR3 protein: CASSVGQGRETQYF
CDR3 DNA: TGCGCCAGCAGCGTGGGACAGGGGAGGGAGACCCAGTACTTC

D gene: NA
J gene: TRBJ2-1
V gene: TRBV28
clone size: NA
CDR3 protein: CASSFGVRSGYNEQFF
CDR3 DNA: TGTGCCAGCAGTTTTGGGGTAAGGTCTGGTTACAATGAGCAGTTCTTC

D gene: TRBD2
J gene: TRBJ2-3
V gene: TRBV5-1
clone size: NA
CDR3 protein: CASSLAPAGGFTDTQYF
CDR3 DNA: TGCGCCAGCAGCTTGGCCCCGGCGGGAGGGTTCACAGATACGCAGTATTTT

D gene: TRBD1
J gene: TRBJ2-3
V gene: TRBV5-6
clone size: NA
CDR3 protein: CASSIQRGTGRRTDTQYF
CDR3 DNA: TGTGCCAGCAGCATCCAGCGCGGGACAGGGCGGAGGACAGATACGCAGTATTTT

D gene: TRBD2
J gene: TRBJ2-1
V gene: TRBV9
clone size: NA
CDR3 protein: CASSVKAGGPDEQFF
CDR3 DNA: TGTGCCAGCAGCGTAAAGGCGGGAGGGCCGGATGAGCAGTTCTTC

D gene: NA
J gene: TRBJ2-3
V gene: TRBV5-1
clone size: once
CDR3 protein: CASSWGTDTQYF
CDR3 DNA: TGCGCCTCCTCCTGGGGGACAGATACGCAGTATTTT

D gene: NA
J gene: TRBJ2-7
V gene: TRBV21-1
clone size: NA
CDR3 protein: CASRGSLAGAYEQYF
CDR3 DNA: TGTGCCAGCAGGGGGAGTCTAGCGGGAGCCTACGAGCAGTACTTC

D gene: NA
J gene: TRBJ1-3
V gene: TRBV5-1
clone size: NA
CDR3 protein: CASSLGTTYHSGNTIYF
CDR3 DNA: TGCGCCAGCAGCCTCGGGACAACTTACCATTCTGGAAACACCATATATTTT

D gene: TRBD2
J gene: TRBJ2-1
V gene: TRBV11-2
clone size: NA
CDR3 protein: CASSLDAGDYNEQFF
CDR3 DNA: TGTGCCAGCAGCTTAGACGCGGGAGATTACAATGAGCAGTTCTTC

D gene: TRBD2
J gene: TRBJ2-1
V gene: TRBV28
clone size: NA
CDR3 protein: CASSLASGSRNEQFF
CDR3 DNA: TGTGCCAGCAGCTTGGCTAGCGGGAGTAGGAATGAGCAGTTCTTC

D gene: TRBD1
J gene: TRBJ1-5
V gene: TRBV2
clone size: few
CDR3 protein: CASSFQGQENQPQHF
CDR3 DNA: TGTGCCAGCAGTTTCCAAGGACAGGAGAATCAGCCCCAGCATTTT

D gene: NA
J gene: TRBJ1-1
V gene: TRBV19
clone size: once
CDR3 protein: CASSLQLNTEAFF
CDR3 DNA: TGTGCCAGTAGTCTACAGTTGAACACTGAAGCTTTCTTT

D gene: TRBD1
J gene: TRBJ1-2
V gene: TRBV7-7
clone size: NA
CDR3 protein: CASSLGGGRDYGYTF
CDR3 DNA: TGTGCCAGCAGCTTAGGAGGGGGCCGGGACTATGGCTACACCTTC

D gene: TRBD1
J gene: TRBJ2-3
V gene: TRBV4-1
clone size: NA
CDR3 protein: CASSQGETGGSDTQYF
CDR3 DNA: TGCGCCAGCAGCCAAGGCGAGACAGGGGGCTCAGATACGCAGTATTTT

D gene: NA
J gene: TRBJ2-1
V gene: TRBV28
clone size: NA
CDR3 protein: CASNAGAVYNEQFF
CDR3 DNA: TGTGCCAGCAACGCGGGGGCGGTTTACAATGAGCAGTTCTTC

D gene: TRBD2
J gene: TRBJ2-3
V gene: TRBV19
clone size: NA
CDR3 protein: CASETSGRSTDTQYF
CDR3 DNA: TGTGCCAGTGAGACTAGCGGGAGAAGCACAGATACGCAGTATTTT

D gene: TRBD1
J gene: TRBJ1-3
V gene: TRBV15
clone size: NA
CDR3 protein: CATGTAPGNTIYF
CDR3 DNA: TGTGCCACCGGGACAGCACCGGGAAACACCATATATTTT

D gene: NA
J gene: TRBJ2-7
V gene: TRBV20-1
clone size: NA
CDR3 protein: CSVGSSYEQYF
CDR3 DNA: TGCAGTGTTGGTAGCTCCTACGAGCAGTACTTC

D gene: NA
J gene: TRBJ2-1
V gene: TRBV6-5
clone size: NA
CDR3 protein: CASSPIAVSYNEQFF
CDR3 DNA: TGTGCCAGCAGCCCTATAGCGGTTTCCTACAATGAGCAGTTCTTC

D gene: NA
J gene: TRBJ2-1
V gene: TRBV5-1
clone size: NA
CDR3 protein: CASSLDRSSSYNEQFF
CDR3 DNA: TGCGCCAGCAGCTTGGACAGGTCGAGCTCCTACAATGAGCAGTTCTTC

D gene: NA
J gene: TRBJ1-5
V gene: TRBV19
clone size: NA
CDR3 protein: CASSIKGWSNQPQHF
CDR3 DNA: TGTGCCAGTAGTATAAAGGGGTGGAGCAATCAGCCCCAGCATTTT

D gene: NA
J gene: TRBJ1-2
V gene: TRBV30
clone size: NA
CDR3 protein: CAWYGKDGYTF
CDR3 DNA: TGTGCCTGGTACGGGAAGGATGGCTACACCTTC

D gene: NA
J gene: TRBJ2-2
V gene: TRBV19
clone size: NA
CDR3 protein: CASSIVSVTNTGELFF
CDR3 DNA: TGTGCCAGTAGTATAGTGTCGGTTACGAACACCGGGGAGCTGTTTTTT

D gene: NA
J gene: TRBJ2-1
V gene: TRBV27
clone size: few
CDR3 protein: CASSFSGVTNEQFF
CDR3 DNA: TGTGCCAGCAGTTTCTCGGGAGTTACAAATGAGCAGTTCTTC

D gene: NA
J gene: TRBJ2-2
V gene: TRBV28
clone size: NA
CDR3 protein: CASSFYRYRKRDTGELFF
CDR3 DNA: TGTGCCAGCAGTTTCTACCGATATCGTAAGAGGGACACCGGGGAGCTGTTTTTT

D gene: NA
J gene: TRBJ2-4
V gene: TRBV2
clone size: NA
CDR3 protein: CASTKLGAGKNIQYF
CDR3 DNA: TGTGCCAGCACCAAACTGGGGGCGGGCAAAAACATTCAGTACTTC

D gene: NA
J gene: TRBJ2-2
V gene: TRBV7-9
clone size: NA
CDR3 protein: CASSPRSGHTNTGELFF
CDR3 DNA: TGTGCCAGCAGCCCGCGGTCAGGCCATACGAACACCGGGGAGCTGTTTTTT

D gene: NA
J gene: TRBJ1-5
V gene: TRBV2
clone size: NA
CDR3 protein: CASSGEHQPQHF
CDR3 DNA: TGTGCCAGCAGCGGGGAACATCAGCCCCAGCATTTT

D gene: TRBD2
J gene: TRBJ2-1
V gene: TRBV27
clone size: NA
CDR3 protein: CASSRGTSGNNEQFF
CDR3 DNA: TGTGCCAGCAGTAGAGGGACTAGCGGAAACAATGAGCAGTTCTTC

D gene: TRBD2
J gene: TRBJ2-5
V gene: TRBV2
clone size: NA
CDR3 protein: CASRGTNSGRETQYF
CDR3 DNA: TGTGCCAGCAGGGGCACCAATAGCGGGAGGGAGACCCAGTACTTC

D gene: NA
J gene: TRBJ2-5
V gene: TRBV7-8
clone size: once
CDR3 protein: CASSLVQQLGEQYF
CDR3 DNA: TGTGCCAGCAGCTTAGTACAGCAACTTGGGGAGCAGTACTTC

D gene: NA
J gene: TRBJ1-5
V gene: TRBV7-2
clone size: NA
CDR3 protein: CASSLAFGTDINQPQHF
CDR3 DNA: TGTGCCAGCAGCTTAGCGTTCGGAACGGACATTAATCAGCCCCAGCATTTT

D gene: TRBD2
J gene: TRBJ2-3
V gene: TRBV6-1
clone size: NA
CDR3 protein: CASSPAGGHTDTQYF
CDR3 DNA: TGTGCCAGCAGCCCCGCGGGGGGCCACACAGATACGCAGTATTTT

D gene: TRBD2
J gene: TRBJ2-7
V gene: TRBV5-4
clone size: NA
CDR3 protein: CASSDQTSGRFEQYF
CDR3 DNA: TGTGCCAGCAGCGACCAGACTAGCGGGAGGTTTGAGCAGTACTTC

D gene: TRBD2
J gene: TRBJ2-7
V gene: TRBV11-1
clone size: NA
CDR3 protein: CASSTRTSGRPYEQYF
CDR3 DNA: TGTGCCAGCAGCACGCGGACTAGCGGGAGACCCTACGAGCAGTACTTC

D gene: TRBD1
J gene: TRBJ2-7
V gene: TRBV29-1
clone size: NA
CDR3 protein: CSPGQGQYF
CDR3 DNA: TGCAGCCCAGGACAGGGCCAGTACTTC

D gene: NA
J gene: TRBJ2-2
V gene: TRBV18
clone size: NA
CDR3 protein: CASSLQGLNTGELFF
CDR3 DNA: TGTGCCAGCTCACTTCAGGGACTGAACACCGGGGAGCTGTTTTTT

D gene: TRBD2
J gene: TRBJ2-3
V gene: TRBV14
clone size: NA
CDR3 protein: CASSQRLAGRTDTQYF
CDR3 DNA: TGTGCCAGCAGCCAGAGACTAGCGGGGCGCACAGATACGCAGTATTTT

D gene: NA
J gene: TRBJ2-5
V gene: TRBV27
clone size: NA
CDR3 protein: CASSPAGRGETQYF
CDR3 DNA: TGTGCCAGCAGTCCCGCGGGAAGAGGAGAGACCCAGTACTTC

D gene: TRBD1
J gene: TRBJ2-3
V gene: TRBV5-1
clone size: few
CDR3 protein: CASSLDGQVQSDTQYF
CDR3 DNA: TGCGCCAGCAGCTTGGACGGACAGGTTCAATCTGATACGCAGTATTTT

D gene: NA
J gene: TRBJ1-1
V gene: TRBV2
clone size: NA
CDR3 protein: CASSSSGVAEAFF
CDR3 DNA: TGTGCCAGCAGCTCCTCGGGGGTGGCTGAAGCTTTCTTT